Included here is one T cell receptor (beta chain) sequence, with context. This sample was taken from a study of T cell responses to AZD1222 COVID-19 vaccine. Study context: Some second doses came at about 4 weeks and others at about 12 weeks; these were pooled.

Produced via immunoSEQ multiplex PCR; TCRdb's table is partial and in-frame only. The sample shows some 120,000 clones, roughly 88% of them seen only once. CDR3 length: 14 amino acids. The germline V and J ends were trimmed by 6 bases and 5 bases, with 16 bases remaining between them. Germline assignment: CDR1 MDHEN and CDR2 SYDVKM. The genes are TRBV28 and TRBJ1-2, with D uncertain. The clonotype was recovered from an adult in good health. Material: peripheral blood, obtained on day 0 of AZD1222 vaccination. The DNA for the CDR3 is TGTGCCAGCAGCACTGGGCCCGAATTATATGGCTACACCTTC. Residues: CASSTGPELYGYTF.